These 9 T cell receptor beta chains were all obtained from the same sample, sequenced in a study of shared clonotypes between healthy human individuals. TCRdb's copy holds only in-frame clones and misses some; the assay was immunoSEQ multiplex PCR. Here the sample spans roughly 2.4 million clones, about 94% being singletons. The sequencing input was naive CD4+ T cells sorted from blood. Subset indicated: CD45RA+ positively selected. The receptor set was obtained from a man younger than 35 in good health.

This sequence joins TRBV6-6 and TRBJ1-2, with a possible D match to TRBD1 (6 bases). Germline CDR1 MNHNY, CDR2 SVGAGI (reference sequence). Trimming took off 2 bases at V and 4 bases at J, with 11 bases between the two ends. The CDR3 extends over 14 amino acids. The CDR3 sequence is CASSYPDSLYGYTF. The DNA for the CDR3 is TGTGCCAGCAGTTACCCGGACAGCCTCTATGGCTACACCTTC.

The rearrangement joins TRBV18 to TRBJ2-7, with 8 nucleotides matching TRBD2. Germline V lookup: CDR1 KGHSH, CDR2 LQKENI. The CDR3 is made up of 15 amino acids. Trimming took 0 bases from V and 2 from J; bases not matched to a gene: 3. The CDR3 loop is CASSPPIAGTYEQYF. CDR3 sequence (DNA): TGTGCCAGCTCACCACCCATAGCGGGGACCTACGAGCAGTACTTC.

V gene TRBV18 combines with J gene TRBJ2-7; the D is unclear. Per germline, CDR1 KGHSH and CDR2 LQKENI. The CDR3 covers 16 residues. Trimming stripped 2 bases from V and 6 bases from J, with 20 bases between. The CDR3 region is CASSPIPGRPKAEQYF. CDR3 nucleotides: TGTGCCAGCTCACCAATACCCGGAAGGCCAAAGGCCGAGCAGTACTTC.

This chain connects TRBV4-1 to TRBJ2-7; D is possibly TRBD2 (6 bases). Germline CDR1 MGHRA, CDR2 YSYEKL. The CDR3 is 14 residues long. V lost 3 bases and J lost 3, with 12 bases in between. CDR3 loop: CASSQRDGNYEQYF. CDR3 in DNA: TGCGCCAGCAGCCAGCGGGACGGCAACTACGAGCAGTACTTC.

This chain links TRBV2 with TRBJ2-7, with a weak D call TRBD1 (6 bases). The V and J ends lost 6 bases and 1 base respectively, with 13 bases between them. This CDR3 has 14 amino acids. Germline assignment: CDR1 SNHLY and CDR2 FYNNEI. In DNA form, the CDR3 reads TGTGCCAGCAGCCCAGACAGGCCGTCCTACGAGCAGTACTTC. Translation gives CASSPDRPSYEQYF.

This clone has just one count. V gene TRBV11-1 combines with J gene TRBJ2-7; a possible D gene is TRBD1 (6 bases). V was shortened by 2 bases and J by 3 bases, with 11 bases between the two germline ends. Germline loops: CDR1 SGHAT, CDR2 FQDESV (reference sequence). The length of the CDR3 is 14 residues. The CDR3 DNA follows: TGTGCCAGCAGCTTACAGGGGCGGTACTACGAGCAGTACTTC. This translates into CASSLQGRYYEQYF.

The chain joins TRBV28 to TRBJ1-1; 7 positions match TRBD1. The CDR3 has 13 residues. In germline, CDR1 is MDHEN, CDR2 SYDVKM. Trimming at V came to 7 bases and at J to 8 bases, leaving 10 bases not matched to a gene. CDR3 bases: TGTGCCAGCACCCTTGACCCGGGACAGGAAGCTTTCTTT. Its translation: CASTLDPGQEAFF.

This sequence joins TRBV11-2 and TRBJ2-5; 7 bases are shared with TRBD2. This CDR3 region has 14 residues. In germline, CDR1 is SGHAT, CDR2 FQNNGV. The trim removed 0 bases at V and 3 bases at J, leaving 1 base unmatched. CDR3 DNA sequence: TGTGCCAGCAGCTTAGAGGCGGGGGAAGAGACCCAGTACTTC. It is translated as CASSLEAGEETQYF.

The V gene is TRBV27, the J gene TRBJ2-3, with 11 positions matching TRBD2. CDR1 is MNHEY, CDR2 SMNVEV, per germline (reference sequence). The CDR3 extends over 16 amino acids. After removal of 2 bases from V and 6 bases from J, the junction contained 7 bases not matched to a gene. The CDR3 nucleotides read TGTGCCAGCAGTTTACCACGACTAGCGGGATCGGATACGCAGTATTTT. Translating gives CASSLPRLAGSDTQYF.